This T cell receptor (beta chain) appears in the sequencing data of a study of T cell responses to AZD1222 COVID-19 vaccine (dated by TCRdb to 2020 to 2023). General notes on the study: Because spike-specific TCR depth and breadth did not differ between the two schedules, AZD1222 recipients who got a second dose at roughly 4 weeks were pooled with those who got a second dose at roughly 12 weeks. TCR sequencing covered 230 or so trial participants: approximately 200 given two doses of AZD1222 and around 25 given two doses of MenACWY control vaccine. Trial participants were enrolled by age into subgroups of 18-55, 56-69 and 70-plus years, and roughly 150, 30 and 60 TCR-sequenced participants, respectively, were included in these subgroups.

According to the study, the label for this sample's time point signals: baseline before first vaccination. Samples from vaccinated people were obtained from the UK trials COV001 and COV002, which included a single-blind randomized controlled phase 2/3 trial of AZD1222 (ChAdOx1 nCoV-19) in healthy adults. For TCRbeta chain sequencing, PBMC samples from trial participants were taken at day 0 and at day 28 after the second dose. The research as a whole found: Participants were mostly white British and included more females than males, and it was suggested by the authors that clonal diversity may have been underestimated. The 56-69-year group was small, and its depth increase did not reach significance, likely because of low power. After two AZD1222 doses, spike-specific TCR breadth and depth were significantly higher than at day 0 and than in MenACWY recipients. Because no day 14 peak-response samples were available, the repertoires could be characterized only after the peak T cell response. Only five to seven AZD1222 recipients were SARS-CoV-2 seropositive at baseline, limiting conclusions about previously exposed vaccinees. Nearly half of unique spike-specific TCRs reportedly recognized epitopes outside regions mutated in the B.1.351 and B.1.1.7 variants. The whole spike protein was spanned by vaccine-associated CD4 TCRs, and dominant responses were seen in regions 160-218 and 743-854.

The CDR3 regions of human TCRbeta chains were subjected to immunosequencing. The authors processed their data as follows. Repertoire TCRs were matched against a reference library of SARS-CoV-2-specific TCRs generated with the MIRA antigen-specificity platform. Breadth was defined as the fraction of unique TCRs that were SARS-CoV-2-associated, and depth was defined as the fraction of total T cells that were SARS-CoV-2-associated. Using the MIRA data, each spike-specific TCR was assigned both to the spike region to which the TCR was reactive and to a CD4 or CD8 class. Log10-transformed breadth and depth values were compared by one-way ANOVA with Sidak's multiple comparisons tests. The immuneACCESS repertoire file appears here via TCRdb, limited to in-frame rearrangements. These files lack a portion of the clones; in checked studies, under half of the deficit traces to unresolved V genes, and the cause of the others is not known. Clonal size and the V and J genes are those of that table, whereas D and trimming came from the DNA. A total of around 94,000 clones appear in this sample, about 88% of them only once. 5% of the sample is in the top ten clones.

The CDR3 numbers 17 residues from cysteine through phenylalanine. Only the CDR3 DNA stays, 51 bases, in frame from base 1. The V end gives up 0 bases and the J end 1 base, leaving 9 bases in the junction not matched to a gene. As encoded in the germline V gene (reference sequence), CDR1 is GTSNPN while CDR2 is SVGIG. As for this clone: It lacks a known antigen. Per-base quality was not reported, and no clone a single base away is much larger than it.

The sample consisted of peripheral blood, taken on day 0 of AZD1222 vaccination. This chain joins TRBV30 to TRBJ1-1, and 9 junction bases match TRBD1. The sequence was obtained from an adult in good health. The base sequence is TGTGCCTGGAGTGTGGACAGGGGCTCCTTCTCGAACACTGAAGCTTTCTTT. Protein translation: CAWSVDRGSFSNTEAFF.